The clone carrying this T cell receptor (beta chain) counts as medium-sized. The antigen is undetermined. The CDR3 is made up of 13 amino acids. With V trimmed by 4 bases and J by 5 bases, 4 bases remained unmatched. Germline CDR1 reads SEHNR; CDR2 reads FQNEAQ (reference sequence). The data belong to a study of spatial heterogeneity in lung cancer. Findings of the study overall: Ubiquitous expanded tumor TCRs showed up in blood more at resection than follow-up.

TCRdb ran MiXCR on the 5' RACE reads and lists one entry per CDR3 protein. The sample yields approximately 17,000 distinct CDR3 sequences, 19% seen once. Described time point: blood at routine non-recurrence follow-up after resection. Unsorted tumor, nontumor lung tissue or cryopreserved PBMC supplied the whole RNA. V and J are TRBV7-9 and TRBJ1-1; TRBD1 matches 7 bases. The source material was PBMCs, sampled at follow-up. The sequence derives from a male donor with early-stage non-small cell lung cancer. The CDR3 coding sequence is TGTGCCAGCAGCTCGACAGGGAGGACTGAAGCTTTCTTT. As protein: CASSSTGRTEAFF.